This TCR beta chain was observed in a study of response to subunit inactivated influenza vaccine. The CDR3 runs to 15 residues. V dropped 5 bases and J dropped 1 base, with 16 bases sitting between them. Looked up from germline, CDR1 is DFQATT and CDR2 is SNEGSKA (reference sequence). This clonotype was counted a few times. Antigen unknown. TCRdb itself ran the RT-PCR reads through MiXCR, one entry per CDR3 protein. Of just under 250,000 distinct CDR3 sequences listed, more than 9% are singletons. General study results and limits: The authors put forward the suggestion that each seasonal influenza vaccination may bring in only a limited number of new T cells.

The genes are TRBV20-1 and TRBJ2-3; D is perhaps TRBD1 or TRBD2 (5 bases each). Sequencing used non-naive T cells sorted from PBMCs, obtained 14 to 15 days before vaccination. This TCR derives from a man in his fifties who received an inactivated influenza vaccine. CDR3 loop: CSAWDPTKGTDTQYF. The CDR3 DNA reads as TGCAGTGCTTGGGACCCTACGAAGGGCACAGATACGCAGTATTTT.